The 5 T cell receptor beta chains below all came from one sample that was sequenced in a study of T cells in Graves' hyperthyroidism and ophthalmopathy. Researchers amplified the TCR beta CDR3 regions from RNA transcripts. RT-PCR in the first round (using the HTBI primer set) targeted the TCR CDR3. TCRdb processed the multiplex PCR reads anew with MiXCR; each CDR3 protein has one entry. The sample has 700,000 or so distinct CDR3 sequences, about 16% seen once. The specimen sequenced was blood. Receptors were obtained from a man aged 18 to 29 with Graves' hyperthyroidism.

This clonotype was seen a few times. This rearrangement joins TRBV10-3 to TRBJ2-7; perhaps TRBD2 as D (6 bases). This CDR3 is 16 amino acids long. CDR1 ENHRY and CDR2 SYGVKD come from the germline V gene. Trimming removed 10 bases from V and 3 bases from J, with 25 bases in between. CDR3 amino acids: CATRPGGGRPHYEQYF. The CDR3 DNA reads TGTGCCACCAGGCCTGGTGGGGGGAGACCCCACTACGAGCAGTACTTC.

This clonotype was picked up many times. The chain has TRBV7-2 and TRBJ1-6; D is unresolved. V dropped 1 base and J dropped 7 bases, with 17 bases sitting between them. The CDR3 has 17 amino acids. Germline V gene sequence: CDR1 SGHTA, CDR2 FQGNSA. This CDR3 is CASSLVGSPLLNSPLHF. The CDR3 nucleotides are TGTGCCAGCAGCTTAGTCGGGAGCCCTCTTTTAAATTCACCCCTCCACTTT.

This chain's CDR3 is CASSPYDRFESTGELFF. The CDR3 nucleotides read TGTGCCAGCAGTCCCTACGACAGGTTCGAAAGCACCGGGGAGCTGTTTTTT. The chain employs TRBV12-3 or TRBV12-4 and TRBJ2-2, with D perhaps TRBD1 (6 bases). V lost 5 bases to trimming and J lost 4 bases, with 20 bases between them. The CDR3 length is 17 residues.

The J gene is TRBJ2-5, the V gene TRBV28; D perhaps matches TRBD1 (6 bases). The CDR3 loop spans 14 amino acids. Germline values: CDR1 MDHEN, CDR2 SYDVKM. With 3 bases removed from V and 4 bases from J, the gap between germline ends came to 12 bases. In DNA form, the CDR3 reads TGTGCCAGCAGTTTTGGGGGCGGGTTAGAGACCCAGTACTTC. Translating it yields CASSFGGGLETQYF. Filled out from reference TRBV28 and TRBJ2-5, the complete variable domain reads DVKVTQSSRYLVKRTGEKVFLECVQDMDHENMFWYRQDPGLGLRLIYFSYDVKMKEKGDIPEGYSVSREKKERFSLILESASTNQTSMYLCASSFGGGLETQYFGPGTRLLVL.

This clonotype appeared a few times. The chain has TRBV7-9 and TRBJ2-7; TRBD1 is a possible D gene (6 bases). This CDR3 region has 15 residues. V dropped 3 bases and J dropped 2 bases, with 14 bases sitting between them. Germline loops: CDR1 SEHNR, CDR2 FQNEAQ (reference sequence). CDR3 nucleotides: TGTGCCAGCAGCTTTTCACAGGGAAACCCCTACGAGCAGTACTTC. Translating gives CASSFSQGNPYEQYF.